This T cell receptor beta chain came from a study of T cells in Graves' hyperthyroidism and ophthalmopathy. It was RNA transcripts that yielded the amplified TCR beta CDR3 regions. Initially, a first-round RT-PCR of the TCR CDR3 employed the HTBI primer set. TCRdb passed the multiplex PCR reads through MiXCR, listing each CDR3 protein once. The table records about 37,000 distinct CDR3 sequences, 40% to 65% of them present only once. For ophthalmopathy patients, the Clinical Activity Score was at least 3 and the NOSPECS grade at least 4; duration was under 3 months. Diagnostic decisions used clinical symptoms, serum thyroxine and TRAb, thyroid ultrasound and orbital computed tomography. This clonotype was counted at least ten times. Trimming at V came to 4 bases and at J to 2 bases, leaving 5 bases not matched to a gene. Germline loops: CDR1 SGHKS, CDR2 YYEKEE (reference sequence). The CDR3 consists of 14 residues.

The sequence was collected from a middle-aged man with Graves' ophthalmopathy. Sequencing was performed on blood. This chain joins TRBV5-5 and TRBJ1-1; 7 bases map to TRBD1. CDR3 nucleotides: TGTGCCAGCAGCGGGGGACAGAGCAACACTGAAGCTTTCTTT. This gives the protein CASSGGQSNTEAFF.